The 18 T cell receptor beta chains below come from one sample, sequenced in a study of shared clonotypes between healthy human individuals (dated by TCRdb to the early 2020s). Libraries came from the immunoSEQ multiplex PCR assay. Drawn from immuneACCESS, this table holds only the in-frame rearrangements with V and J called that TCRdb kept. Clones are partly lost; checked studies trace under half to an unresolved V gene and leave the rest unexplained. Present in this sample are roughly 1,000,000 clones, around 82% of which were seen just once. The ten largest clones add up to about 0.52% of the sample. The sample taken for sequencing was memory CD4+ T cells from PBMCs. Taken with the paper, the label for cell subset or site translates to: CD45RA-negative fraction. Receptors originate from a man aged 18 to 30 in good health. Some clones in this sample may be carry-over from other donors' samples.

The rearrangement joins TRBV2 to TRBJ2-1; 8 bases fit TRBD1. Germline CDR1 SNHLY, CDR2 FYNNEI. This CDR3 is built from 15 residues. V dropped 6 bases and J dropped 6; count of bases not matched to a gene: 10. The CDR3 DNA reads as TGTGCCAGCAGGGCCGGGACAGGTTCGTCCAATGAGCAGTTCTTC. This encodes CASRAGTGSSNEQFF.

CDR3 in amino acids: CASSISSTVEAFF. CDR3 in DNA: TGTGCCAGTAGCATTTCCTCGACAGTTGAAGCTTTCTTT. The gene calls are TRBV19 and TRBJ1-1; D may be TRBD1 (5 bases). The V end was cut by 6 bases, the J end by 7 bases, with 15 bases between. Germline V gives CDR1 LNHDA, CDR2 SQIVND (reference sequence). CDR3 length equals 13 residues.

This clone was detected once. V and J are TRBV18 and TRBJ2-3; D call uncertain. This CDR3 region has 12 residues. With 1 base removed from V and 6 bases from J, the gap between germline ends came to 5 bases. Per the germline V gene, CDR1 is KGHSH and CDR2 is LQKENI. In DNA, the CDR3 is TGTGCCAGCTCACCACAGAGGGATACGCAGTATTTT. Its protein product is CASSPQRDTQYF.

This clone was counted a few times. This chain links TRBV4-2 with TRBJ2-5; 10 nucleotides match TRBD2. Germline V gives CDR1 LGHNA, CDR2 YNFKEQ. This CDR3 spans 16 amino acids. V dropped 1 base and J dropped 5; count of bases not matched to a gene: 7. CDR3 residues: CASSQGAGGPRETQYF. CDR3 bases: TGTGCCAGCAGCCAAGGAGCGGGAGGGCCGCGGGAGACCCAGTACTTC.

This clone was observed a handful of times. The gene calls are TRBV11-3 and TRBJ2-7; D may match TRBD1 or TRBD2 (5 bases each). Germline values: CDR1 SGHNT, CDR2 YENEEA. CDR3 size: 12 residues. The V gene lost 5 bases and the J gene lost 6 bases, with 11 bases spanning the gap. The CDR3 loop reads CASSHYGGEQYF. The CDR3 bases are TGTGCCAGCAGCCATTATGGGGGCGAGCAGTACTTC.

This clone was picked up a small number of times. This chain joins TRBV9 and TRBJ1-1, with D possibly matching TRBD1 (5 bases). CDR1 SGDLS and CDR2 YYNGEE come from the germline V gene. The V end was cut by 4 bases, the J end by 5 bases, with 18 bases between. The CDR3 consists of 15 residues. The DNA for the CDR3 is TGTGCCAGCAGCTCCCGAGGGCAGGGTCGAACTGAAGCTTTCTTT. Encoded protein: CASSSRGQGRTEAFF.

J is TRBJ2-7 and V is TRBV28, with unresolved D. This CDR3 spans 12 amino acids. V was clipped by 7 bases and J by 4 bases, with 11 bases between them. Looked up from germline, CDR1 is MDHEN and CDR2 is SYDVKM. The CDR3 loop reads CASTPNLYEQYF. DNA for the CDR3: TGTGCCAGCACCCCTAACTTATACGAGCAGTACTTC.

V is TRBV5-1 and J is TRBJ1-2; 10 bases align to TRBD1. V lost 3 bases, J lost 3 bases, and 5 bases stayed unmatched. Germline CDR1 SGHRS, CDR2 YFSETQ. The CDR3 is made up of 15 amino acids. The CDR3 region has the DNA TGCGCCAGCAGCTCCGGGACAGGGGAAGACTATGGCTACACCTTC. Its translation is CASSSGTGEDYGYTF.

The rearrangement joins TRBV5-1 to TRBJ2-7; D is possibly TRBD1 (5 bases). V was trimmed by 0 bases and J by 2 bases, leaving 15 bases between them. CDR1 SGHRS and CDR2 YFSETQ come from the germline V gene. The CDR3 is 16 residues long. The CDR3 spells CASSLGDWTITYEQYF. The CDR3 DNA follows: TGCGCCAGCAGCTTGGGCGACTGGACAATTACCTACGAGCAGTACTTC. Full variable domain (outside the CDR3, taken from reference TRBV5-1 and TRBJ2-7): KAGVTQTPRYLIKTRGQQVTLSCSPISGHRSVSWYQQTPGQGLQFLFEYFSETQRNKGNFPGRFSGRQFSNSRSEMNVSTLELGDSALYLCASSLGDWTITYEQYFGPGTRLTVT.

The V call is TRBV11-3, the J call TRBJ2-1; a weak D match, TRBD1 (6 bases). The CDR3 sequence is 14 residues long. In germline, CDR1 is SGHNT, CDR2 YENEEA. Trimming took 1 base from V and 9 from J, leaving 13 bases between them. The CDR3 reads CASSLGQMTGEQFF. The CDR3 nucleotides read TGTGCCAGCAGCTTAGGACAGATGACAGGTGAGCAGTTCTTC.

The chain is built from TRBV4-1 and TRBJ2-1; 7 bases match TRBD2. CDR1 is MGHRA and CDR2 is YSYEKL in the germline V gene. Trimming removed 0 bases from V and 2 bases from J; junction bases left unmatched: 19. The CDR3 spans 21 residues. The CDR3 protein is CASSQERRLTLAGLTYNEQFF. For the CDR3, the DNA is TGCGCCAGCAGCCAAGAGAGGCGCCTTACTTTAGCGGGCTTAACCTACAATGAGCAGTTCTTC.

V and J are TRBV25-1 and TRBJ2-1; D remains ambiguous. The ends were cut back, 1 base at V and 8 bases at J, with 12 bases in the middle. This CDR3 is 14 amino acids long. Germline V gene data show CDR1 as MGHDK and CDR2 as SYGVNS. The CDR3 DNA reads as TGTGCCAGCAGTGAATCCACAGCCCAGGATGAGCAGTTCTTC. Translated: CASSESTAQDEQFF. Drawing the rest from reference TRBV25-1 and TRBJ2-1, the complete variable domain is EADIYQTPRYLVIGTGKKITLECSQTMGHDKMYWYQQDPGMELHLIHYSYGVNSTEKGDLSSESTVSRIRTEHFPLTLESARPSHTSQYLCASSESTAQDEQFFGPGTRLTVL.

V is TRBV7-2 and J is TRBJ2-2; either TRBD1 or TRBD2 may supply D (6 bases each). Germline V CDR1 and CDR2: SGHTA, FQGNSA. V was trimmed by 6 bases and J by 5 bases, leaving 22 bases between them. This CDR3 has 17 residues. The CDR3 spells CASSQRGVGSWTGELFF. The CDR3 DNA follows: TGTGCCAGCAGTCAAAGGGGGGTTGGGTCGTGGACCGGGGAGCTGTTTTTT.

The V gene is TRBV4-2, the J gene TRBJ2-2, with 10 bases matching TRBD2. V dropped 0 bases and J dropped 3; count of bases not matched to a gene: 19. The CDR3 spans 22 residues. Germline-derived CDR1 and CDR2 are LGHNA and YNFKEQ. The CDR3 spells CASSQDVVASGSWGSHTGELFF. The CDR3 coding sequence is TGTGCCAGCAGCCAAGATGTTGTTGCTAGCGGGAGCTGGGGGTCCCACACCGGGGAGCTGTTTTTT.

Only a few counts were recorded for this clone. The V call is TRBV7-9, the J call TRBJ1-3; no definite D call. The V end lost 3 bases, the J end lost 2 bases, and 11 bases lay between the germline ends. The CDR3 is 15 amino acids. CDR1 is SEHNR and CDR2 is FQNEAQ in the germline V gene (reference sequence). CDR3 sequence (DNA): TGTGCCAGCAGCTTGAACACGGGGACTGGAAACACCATATATTTT. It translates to CASSLNTGTGNTIYF.

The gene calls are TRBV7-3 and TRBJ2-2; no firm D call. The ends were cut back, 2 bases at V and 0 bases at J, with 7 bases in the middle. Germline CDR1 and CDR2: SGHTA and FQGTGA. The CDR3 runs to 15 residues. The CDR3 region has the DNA TGTGCCAGCAGCTTACAGACTCCGAACACCGGGGAGCTGTTTTTT. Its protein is CASSLQTPNTGELFF.

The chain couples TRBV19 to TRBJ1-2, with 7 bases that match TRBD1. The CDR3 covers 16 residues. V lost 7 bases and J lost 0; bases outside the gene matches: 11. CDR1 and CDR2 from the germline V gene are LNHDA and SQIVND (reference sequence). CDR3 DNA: TGTGCCAGTATGGGATCCGGGACAGTGACTAACTATGGCTACACCTTC. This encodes CASMGSGTVTNYGYTF.

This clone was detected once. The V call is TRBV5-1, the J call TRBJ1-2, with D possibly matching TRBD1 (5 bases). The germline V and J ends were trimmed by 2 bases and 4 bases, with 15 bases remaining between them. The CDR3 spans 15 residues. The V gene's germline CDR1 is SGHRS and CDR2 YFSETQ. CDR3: CASSFAAERGYGYTF. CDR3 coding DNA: TGCGCCAGCAGCTTCGCGGCCGAGAGGGGCTATGGCTACACCTTC.